The 5 T cell receptor beta chains below all came from one sample that was sequenced in a study of graft-versus-host responses after intestinal transplantation (dated by TCRdb to 2020 to 2023). Preparation of the library involved the immunoSEQ multiplex PCR assay. TCRdb took over this immuneACCESS table, retaining in-frame rearrangements with V and J assigned. Such tables are incomplete; in checked studies, under half of the missing clones stem from an unresolved V gene, and the remainder is unexplained. The table for this sample lists about 93,000 clones; 80% to 95% of them were counted only once. Clones ranked in the top ten supply roughly 0.49% of the sample. Their antigens are not known. The time point label of this sample denotes: cells obtained before transplantation from donor or recipient. This specimen was unstimulated CD8+ T cells sorted from spleen or lymph node cells, taken before intestinal transplant. The receptors originated from a human donor who received an intestinal transplant.

V usage is TRBV19 and J usage is TRBJ2-1; tentative D call: TRBD1 (6 bases). Germline values: CDR1 LNHDA, CDR2 SQIVND (reference sequence). V was clipped by 6 bases and J by 4 bases, with 16 bases between them. This CDR3 has 15 amino acids. CDR3 sequence reads: CASRVVGAGYNEQFF. The CDR3 DNA sequence: TGTGCCAGTAGAGTCGTGGGGGCCGGTTACAATGAGCAGTTCTTC.

The rearrangement uses TRBV19 and TRBJ1-1; possibly TRBD1 for D (6 bases). The CDR3 totals 15 residues. The ends were cut back, 3 bases at V and 3 bases at J, with 14 bases in the middle. The V gene's germline CDR1 is LNHDA and CDR2 SQIVND (reference sequence). CDR3 coding DNA: TGTGCCAGTAGTATCGTATGGGGGCGGGACACTGAAGCTTTCTTT. Translation: CASSIVWGRDTEAFF.

V is TRBV4-1 and J is TRBJ2-7, with D perhaps TRBD2 (6 bases). V was cut by 1 base and J by 3 bases, with 16 bases left in between. Germline loops: CDR1 MGHRA, CDR2 YSYEKL. The CDR3 is made up of 16 amino acids. CDR3 in amino acids: CASSQVGAGLGYEQYF. CDR3 nucleotides: TGCGCCAGCAGCCAAGTCGGGGCGGGATTAGGCTACGAGCAGTACTTC.

The chain joins TRBV6-1 to TRBJ1-2, with D hard to call. The germline gives CDR1 MNHNS, CDR2 SASEGT. This CDR3 is 15 amino acids long. Trimming cost V 2 bases and J 2 bases, with 12 bases left between them. The CDR3 protein is CASSEMVGGNYGYTF. In DNA, the CDR3 is TGTGCCAGCAGTGAAATGGTGGGCGGGAACTATGGCTACACCTTC.

J is TRBJ2-1 and V is TRBV5-6, with a weak D call TRBD1 (5 bases). The germline V gene encodes CDR1 SGHDT and CDR2 YYEEEE. Deletions cut 4 bases from V and 0 bases from J, with 11 bases between. CDR3 length equals 15 residues. The DNA of the CDR3 is TGTGCCAGCAGCCAACAGGCGAGCTCCTACAATGAGCAGTTCTTC. This translates into CASSQQASSYNEQFF.